This T cell receptor beta chain was documented in a study of blood T cell repertoires in COVID-19. Across the whole study: Specimens from acute and convalescent COVID-19 originated in the United States, Italy and Spain. PBMCs, B-cell-depleted T cells, or T cells were the source of the cDNA or gDNA that made up the material.

This clone has only a few counts. The length of the CDR3 is 13 residues. Authors' methods: Reference gene primer amplification yielded estimated nucleated cell counts. Some clones are missing from TCRdb's copy, which holds only in-frame ones; the method was immunoSEQ multiplex PCR. From that table come the V and J calls and clone size; the DNA was used to work out D and trimming. The sample yields roughly 300,000 clones, 65% to 90% seen once. The TCR comes from a woman aged 55-69 years with active or convalescent COVID-19. The chain has TRBV21-1 and TRBJ2-7; TRBD1 reflects the table's D call only, with no check against the DNA. TRBV21-1 is annotated as a pseudogene. The sequenced material came from peripheral blood. The CDR3: CASSLRGGYEQYF. The DNA of the CDR3 is TGTGCCAGCAGTCTTAGAGGGGGCTACGAGCAGTACTTC.